These 28 T cell receptor beta chains were all obtained from the same sample, sequenced in a study of blood T cell repertoires in COVID-19. The data were produced by immunoSEQ multiplex PCR, yet TCRdb's version contains in-frame clones alone and is incomplete. The sample has 200,000 to 300,000 clones, around 84% seen once. The specimen was peripheral blood. Receptors originate from a man between 60 and 70 years old with acute or convalescent COVID-19.

The chain employs TRBV7-9 and TRBJ2-4; D perhaps matches TRBD2 (5 bases). Per germline, CDR1 SEHNR and CDR2 FQNEAQ (reference sequence). The CDR3 is made up of 16 amino acids. Trimming left V 3 bases short and J 4 bases short, with 16 bases between. DNA for the CDR3: TGTGCCAGCAGCTTCCTTTTAACGGGATCTAAAAACATTCAGTACTTC. This translates into CASSFLLTGSKNIQYF. The full variable domain, its missing parts supplied by reference TRBV7-9 and TRBJ2-4, is DTGVSQNPRHKITKRGQNVTFRCDPISEHNRLYWYRQTLGQGPEFLTYFQNEAQLEKSRLLSDRFSAERPKGSFSTLEIQRTEQGDSAMYLCASSFLLTGSKNIQYFGAGTRLSVL.

Only a few counts were recorded for this clone. CDR3: CASSLGLAGAYEQFF. The DNA for the CDR3 is TGTGCCAGCAGCTTAGGGCTAGCGGGGGCCTATGAGCAGTTCTTC. The chain carries TRBV11-2 and TRBJ2-1; TRBD2 matches 10 bases. The CDR3 is 15 amino acids. V shed 1 base, J shed 8 bases, and the junction held 5 bases outside the gene matches. Germline V gene lookup returns CDR1 SGHAT and CDR2 FQNNGV.

This clone was counted only a few times. V gene TRBV7-8 combines with J gene TRBJ2-7; no clear D gene. V lost 5 bases, J lost 3 bases, and 17 bases lay in between. This CDR3 spans 15 amino acids. Germline V lookup: CDR1 SGHVS, CDR2 FQNEAQ. CDR3 DNA: TGTGCCAGCAGCCCCTTACTAAAACTTCGCTACGAGCAGTACTTC. Translating gives CASSPLLKLRYEQYF.

V is TRBV7-2 and J is TRBJ2-7; 9 positions agree with TRBD1. CDR1 and CDR2 (germline): SGHTA, FQGNSA. This CDR3 is 14 amino acids long. Trimming removed 5 bases from V and 3 bases from J; junction bases left unmatched: 5. Here the CDR3 DNA reads TGTGCCAGCAGCGGGGGACAGGGACACTACGAGCAGTACTTC. It translates to CASSGGQGHYEQYF.

The chain carries TRBV12-5 and TRBJ2-3; the D gene is possibly TRBD1 (6 bases). Looked up from germline, CDR1 is LGHNT and CDR2 is FRNRAP. The CDR3 totals 16 residues. The V end was cut by 0 bases, the J end by 2 bases, with 12 bases between. CDR3 protein: CASGLVQGPDTDTQYF. The CDR3 DNA reads as TGTGCTAGTGGTTTGGTACAGGGACCGGACACAGATACGCAGTATTTT.

The gene calls are TRBV11-1 and TRBJ2-7; TRBD1 matches at 7 bases. The ends lost 6 bases at V and 0 bases at J; junction bases unmatched: 5. Germline values: CDR1 SGHAT, CDR2 FQDESV (reference sequence). The CDR3 length is 14 residues. CDR3 residues: CASRRDRDSYEQYF. The CDR3 nucleotides read TGTGCCAGCAGGAGGGACAGAGACTCCTACGAGCAGTACTTC.

V gene TRBV2 combines with J gene TRBJ1-1; possible D gene TRBD1, 6 bases. Deletions cut 5 bases from V and 4 bases from J, with 17 bases between. In germline, CDR1 is SNHLY, CDR2 FYNNEI. This CDR3 has 15 amino acids. CDR3 coding DNA: TGTGCCAGCAGTTACTACGGGACACAGCGCACTGAAGCTTTCTTT. It encodes CASSYYGTQRTEAFF.

The rearrangement uses TRBV5-4 and TRBJ2-7, with a possible D match to TRBD2 (6 bases). CDR1 and CDR2 (germline): SGHNT, YYREEE (reference sequence). V was clipped by 1 base and J by 4 bases, with 21 bases between them. There are 17 residues in the CDR3. The CDR3 sequence: CASSLNSGPVNRYEQYF. CDR3 nucleotide sequence: TGTGCCAGCAGCTTGAATAGCGGCCCAGTCAATAGATACGAGCAGTACTTC.

The CDR3 coding sequence is TGTGCCAGCAGCTTGGGGCAGGGTGTTGTCTCTGGGGCCAACGTCCTGACTTTC. Amino acid sequence: CASSLGQGVVSGANVLTF. The rearrangement links TRBV5-5 to TRBJ2-6; D perhaps matches TRBD1 (5 bases). V was pared by 0 bases and J by 0 bases, with 13 bases between. Per the germline V gene, CDR1 is SGHKS and CDR2 is YYEKEE (reference sequence). CDR3 length equals 18 residues. The whole variable domain, filled in from reference TRBV5-5 and TRBJ2-6, reads DAGVTQSPTHLIKTRGQQVTLRCSPISGHKSVSWYQQVLGQGPQFIFQYYEKEERGRGNFPDRFSARQFPNYSSELNVNALLLGDSALYLCASSLGQGVVSGANVLTFGAGSRLTVL.

The rearrangement uses TRBV27 and TRBJ2-2, with TRBD2 matching 11 bases. J lost 4 bases, V lost 8 bases, and 9 bases had no gene match. There are 16 residues in the CDR3. Germline lookup yields CDR1 MNHEY and CDR2 SMNVEV (reference sequence). In DNA, the CDR3 is TGTGCCAGCCAGGGATTTAGCGGGGGGGGCACCGGGGAGCTGTTTTTT. Its translation: CASQGFSGGGTGELFF.

The chain carries TRBV6-5 and TRBJ2-7, with a weak D call TRBD1 (5 bases). The germline V gene encodes CDR1 MNHEY and CDR2 SVGAGI. This CDR3 is 12 amino acids long. The V and J ends lost 6 bases and 6 bases respectively, with 12 bases between them. CDR3 coding DNA: TGTGCCAGCAGCCCCCGCAGGGCCGAGCAGTACTTC. Protein: CASSPRRAEQYF.

This chain links TRBV3-1 (or the pseudogene TRBV3-2) with TRBJ1-2, with D possibly TRBD1 on 6 matching bases. The CDR3 totals 14 residues. V was shortened by 7 bases and J by 4 bases, with 16 bases between the two germline ends. Per the germline V gene, CDR1 is LGHDT and CDR2 is YNNKEL (reference sequence). The CDR3 loop is CASTTGPDGYGYTF. DNA of the CDR3: TGTGCCAGCACCACAGGGCCCGATGGCTATGGCTACACCTTC.

V and J are TRBV19 and TRBJ1-1; 7 bases are shared with TRBD1. After removal of 1 base from V and 6 bases from J, the junction contained 5 bases not matched to a gene. This CDR3 is built from 14 residues. Per the germline V gene, CDR1 is LNHDA and CDR2 is SQIVND (reference sequence). The CDR3: CASSIVDRVAEAFF. In DNA, the CDR3 is TGTGCCAGTAGTATAGTTGACAGGGTAGCTGAAGCTTTCTTT.

This clone was counted a few times. The V call is TRBV10-3, the J call TRBJ1-5; 7 positions agree with TRBD1. The CDR3 runs 15 residues. V lost 2 bases and J lost 1; bases outside the gene matches: 2. The germline V gene has CDR1 ENHRY and CDR2 SYGVKD. CDR3 amino acids: CAISEATGSNQPQHF. The CDR3 DNA reads TGTGCCATCAGTGAGGCGACAGGGAGCAATCAGCCCCAGCATTTT.

The chain uses TRBV6-2 or TRBV6-3 and TRBJ2-1, with TRBD1 matching over 9 bases. Germline-derived CDR1 and CDR2 are MNHEY and SVGEGT. This CDR3 has 14 residues. Trimming cost V 3 bases and J 8 bases; bases outside gene matches: 5. CDR3 amino acids: CASSYRDRADEQFF. The CDR3 bases are TGTGCCAGCAGTTATCGGGACAGGGCGGATGAGCAGTTCTTC.

This clone was recorded only once. The rearrangement links TRBV7-8 to TRBJ1-5, with 7 positions matching TRBD1. Trimming removed 6 bases from V and 5 bases from J; junction bases left unmatched: 7. CDR3 size: 14 residues. Germline values: CDR1 SGHVS, CDR2 FQNEAQ. CDR3 in amino acids: CASSTDRDYQPQHF. DNA for the CDR3: TGTGCCAGCAGTACCGACAGGGACTATCAGCCCCAGCATTTT.

The chain couples TRBV4-2 to TRBJ1-1; D is uncertain. V gave up 2 bases and J gave up 5 bases, with 12 bases separating them. Germline assignment: CDR1 LGHNA and CDR2 YNFKEQ. The CDR3 extends over 14 amino acids. CDR3 coding DNA: TGTGCCAGCAGCCAACCAGCCTCCGGGACTGAAGCTTTCTTT. Its translation: CASSQPASGTEAFF.

This clone was seen once. The V gene is TRBV19, the J gene TRBJ1-1, with D hard to call. CDR3 length: 14 residues. The germline gives CDR1 LNHDA, CDR2 SQIVND (reference sequence). Trimming took off 3 bases at V and 4 bases at J, with 12 bases between the two ends. CDR3 in DNA: TGTGCCAGTAGTATCCCCGGGTACCGCACTGAAGCTTTCTTT. Its protein is CASSIPGYRTEAFF.

The V gene is TRBV3-1 (or the pseudogene TRBV3-2), the J gene TRBJ1-2, with 7 positions matching TRBD1. Trimming took 3 bases from V and 0 from J; bases not matched to a gene: 4. This CDR3 is built from 15 residues. Germline assignment: CDR1 LGHDT and CDR2 YNNKEL (reference sequence). The CDR3 DNA sequence: TGTGCCAGCAGCCAGCCTGGACAGGCTAACTATGGCTACACCTTC. Its translation: CASSQPGQANYGYTF.

The rearrangement links TRBV5-4 to TRBJ1-1, with 7 bases fitting TRBD1. This CDR3 spans 15 amino acids. Germline CDR1 SGHNT, CDR2 YYREEE (reference sequence). Trimming cost V 4 bases and J 1 base; bases outside gene matches: 7. In DNA, the CDR3 is TGTGCCAGCAGCGGAAACAGGGGAGGGAACACTGAAGCTTTCTTT. Its translation: CASSGNRGGNTEAFF.

This clone occurred a few times. The chain links TRBV27 to TRBJ1-1, with 9 bases lining up with TRBD1. This CDR3 comprises 17 residues. With V trimmed by 2 bases and J by 3 bases, 10 bases remained unmatched. CDR1 and CDR2 from the germline V gene are MNHEY and SMNVEV (reference sequence). The CDR3 DNA reads TGTGCCAGCAGTTTAACCGGACAGGGGAGTAGCTACACTGAAGCTTTCTTT. Its translation is CASSLTGQGSSYTEAFF.

A single count supports this clone. The chain combines TRBV24-1 with TRBJ2-1; 8 bases are shared with TRBD2. The germline V gene encodes CDR1 KGHDR and CDR2 SFDVKD. CDR3 size: 12 residues. With V trimmed by 3 bases and J by 15 bases, 6 bases remained unmatched. This CDR3 reads CATSDPGTSLFF. The CDR3, as DNA: TGTGCCACCAGTGATCCCGGGACTAGTCTGTTCTTC.

As for this clone: In the same sample, other DNA sequences code for this CDR3. The chain employs TRBV29-1 and TRBJ2-5; a possible D gene is TRBD2 (5 bases). The CDR3 consists of 12 residues. CDR1 is SQVTM, CDR2 ANQGSEA, per germline. Trimming stripped 2 bases from V and 5 bases from J, with 9 bases between. CDR3 amino acids: CSVERGLETQYF. The CDR3, as DNA: TGCAGCGTTGAACGGGGTCTGGAGACCCAGTACTTC.

This rearrangement joins TRBV7-8 to TRBJ2-5, with D maybe TRBD2 (6 bases). V shed 5 bases and J shed 2 bases, with 15 bases lying between them. This CDR3 spans 15 amino acids. Germline V gene data show CDR1 as SGHVS and CDR2 as FQNEAQ. The CDR3 bases are TGTGCCAGCAGCGGCCCGGGAGCCGGGCAAGAGACCCAGTACTTC. This codes for CASSGPGAGQETQYF.

The chain carries TRBV4-1 and TRBJ2-1, with TRBD2 identical over 10 bases. The V segment lost 1 base and the J segment 3 bases; nucleotides outside the gene matches: 6. The germline CDR1 and CDR2 sequences are MGHRA and YSYEKL. CDR3 length equals 17 residues. CDR3 in DNA: TGCGCCAGCAGCCAAGGATGGACTAGCGGAGTCTACAATGAGCAGTTCTTC. This encodes CASSQGWTSGVYNEQFF.

The J gene is TRBJ2-6, the V gene TRBV27; 10 bases are a match to TRBD1. Per the germline V gene, CDR1 is MNHEY and CDR2 is SMNVEV (reference sequence). V was pared by 3 bases and J by 0 bases, with 8 bases of the junction left unmatched. The CDR3 is 19 residues long. CDR3 sequence: CASSFKVGQGLSGANVLTF. In nucleotides, the CDR3 is TGTGCCAGCAGTTTTAAAGTGGGACAGGGGCTCTCTGGGGCCAACGTCCTGACTTTC.

In the case of this clone: The same CDR3 can be traced to other DNA sequences in this sample. The V gene is TRBV6-2 or TRBV6-3, the J gene TRBJ2-5; D is undetermined. Trimming took off 2 bases at V and 2 bases at J, with 6 bases between the two ends. The CDR3 contains 13 residues. Germline V gene data show CDR1 as MNHEY and CDR2 as SVGEGT. CDR3 sequence reads: CASSYSRQETQYF. For the CDR3, the DNA is TGTGCCAGCAGTTACAGTAGACAAGAGACCCAGTACTTC.

The gene calls are TRBV5-4 and TRBJ1-2; unclear D gene. Trimming cost V 4 bases and J 2 bases, with 18 bases left between them. The CDR3 totals 16 residues. CDR1 is SGHNT, CDR2 YYREEE, per germline (reference sequence). Here the CDR3 reads CASSHFLEVENYGYTF. For the CDR3, the DNA is TGTGCCAGCAGCCATTTCCTCGAGGTTGAGAACTATGGCTACACCTTC.